Here is one T cell receptor beta chain with its context. This entry belongs to a study of T cell clones after liver transplantation. Study context: TCRbeta sequencing after a pre-transplant mixed lymphocyte reaction identified graft-donor-reactive clones, later tracked in post-transplant blood.

The assay was immunoSEQ multiplex PCR, and TCRdb's table has in-frame clones only and misses some. The data contain 45,000 to 60,000 clones, approximately 84% of them singletons. CDR3 length: 14 residues. V lost 1 base to trimming and J lost 5 bases, with 12 bases between them. Germline V gene sequence: CDR1 SGHKS, CDR2 YYEKEE (reference sequence). This sample comprised CD4+ T cells from blood, obtained before liver transplant. This clonotype originated in a human donor who received a liver transplant. The gene calls are TRBV5-5 and TRBJ2-5, with D unclear. The chain's CDR3 is CASSLSWGFETQYF. Written as DNA, the CDR3 is TGTGCCAGCAGCTTGAGTTGGGGATTTGAGACCCAGTACTTC. Drawing the rest from reference TRBV5-5 and TRBJ2-5, the complete variable domain is DAGVTQSPTHLIKTRGQQVTLRCSPISGHKSVSWYQQVLGQGPQFIFQYYEKEERGRGNFPDRFSARQFPNYSSELNVNALLLGDSALYLCASSLSWGFETQYFGPGTRLLVL.